The next 25 T cell receptor beta chains were all read from a single sample in a study of CD8 T cells in Susac syndrome. Random hexamers were used to reverse transcribe roughly 0.5 to 1 ug of RNA. TCRdb reprocessed the immunoSEQ multiplex PCR reads with MiXCR, giving one entry per CDR3 protein. This sample has some 190,000 distinct CDR3 sequences, with 85% to 95% found just once. The sequenced sample was CD4+ T cells from PBMCs. These receptors were obtained from a human donor in good health.

The genes are TRBV20-1 and TRBJ2-5; TRBD2 aligns across 10 bases. Germline CDR1 DFQATT, CDR2 SNEGSKA (reference sequence). This CDR3 is built from 13 residues. The junction had 6 bases not matched to a gene; V was cut back by 6 bases and J by 5 bases. CDR3 region: CSAGLAVGETQYF. CDR3 nucleotide sequence: TGCAGTGCCGGACTAGCGGTGGGGGAGACCCAGTACTTC.

A single count supports this clonotype. This chain uses TRBV3-1 with TRBJ2-7, with D possibly TRBD2 on 5 matching bases. CDR1 is LGHDT, CDR2 YNNKEL, per germline (reference sequence). Trimming left V 5 bases short and J 6 bases short, with 14 bases between. The CDR3 loop spans 13 amino acids. This CDR3 reads CASSSIPGSEQYV. The CDR3 nucleotides read TGTGCCAGCAGCTCCATTCCGGGGTCCGAGCAGTACGTC.

The rearrangement joins TRBV18 to TRBJ2-7; TRBD1 is a possible D gene (6 bases). CDR1 and CDR2 from the germline V gene are KGHSH and LQKENI. The CDR3 covers 12 residues. V was shortened by 3 bases and J by 6 bases, with 9 bases between the two germline ends. The CDR3 sequence is CASSPGATEQYV. The CDR3 bases are TGTGCCAGCTCACCGGGGGCAACCGAGCAGTACGTC.

This clonotype was seen more than once but under ten times. The rearrangement joins TRBV4-3 to TRBJ1-5; D not certain. Germline loops: CDR1 LGHNA, CDR2 YSLEER. Trimming cost V 3 bases and J 7 bases, with 13 bases left between them. The CDR3 has 14 amino acids. CDR3 DNA: TGCGCCAGCAGCCAGGTCCCAGAGAGACAGCCCCAGCATTTT. It is translated as CASSQVPERQPQHF.

The chain couples TRBV5-1 to TRBJ2-1; no firm D call. Per germline, CDR1 SGHRS and CDR2 YFSETQ. V was shortened by 0 bases and J by 0 bases, with 13 bases between the two germline ends. The CDR3 sequence is 17 residues long. CDR3 loop: CASSLGLGRSSYNEQFF. The CDR3 DNA is TGCGCCAGCAGCTTGGGACTTGGACGGAGCTCCTACAATGAGCAGTTCTTC.

The rearrangement joins TRBV20-1 to TRBJ2-1, with D perhaps TRBD1 (5 bases). This CDR3 spans 16 amino acids. The germline V and J ends were trimmed by 5 bases and 6 bases, with 23 bases remaining between them. Germline CDR1 and CDR2: DFQATT and SNEGSKA (reference sequence). The DNA of the CDR3 is TGCAGTGCTTCAGGGCCTCAAGGCCCCCAGTTCAATGAGCAGTTCTTC. Amino acid sequence: CSASGPQGPQFNEQFF.

V is TRBV27 and J is TRBJ2-1, with 10 positions matching TRBD2. The CDR3 extends over 15 amino acids. Germline V gives CDR1 MNHEY, CDR2 SMNVEV (reference sequence). V was pared by 5 bases and J by 12 bases, with 13 bases of the junction left unmatched. The CDR3 DNA reads TGTGCCAGCAGTAGCCTAGCGGGGGTGCGGCGTTGGCAGTTCTTC. Its protein product is CASSSLAGVRRWQFF.

This chain joins TRBV29-1 and TRBJ1-2; D remains ambiguous. V was pared by 6 bases and J by 0 bases, with 17 bases between. The germline CDR1 and CDR2 sequences are SQVTM and ANQGSEA. The CDR3 covers 15 residues. The CDR3 bases are TGCAGCGTCACCGGGGAAACTTGGGCTAACTATGGCTACACCTTC. It encodes CSVTGETWANYGYTF. The full variable domain, completed using reference TRBV29-1 and TRBJ1-2, is SAVISQKPSRDICQRGTSLTIQCQVDSQVTMMFWYRQQPGQSLTLIATANQGSEATYESGFVIDKFPISRPNLTFSTLTVSNMSPEDSSIYLCSVTGETWANYGYTFGSGTRLTVV.

This chain links TRBV12-3 or TRBV12-4 with TRBJ1-5; D is ambiguous. This CDR3 is 13 amino acids long. V was pared by 2 bases and J by 5 bases, with 7 bases between. CDR3 in amino acids: CASSLMEDQPQHF. The CDR3 DNA sequence: TGTGCCAGCAGTTTAATGGAGGATCAGCCCCAGCATTTT.

The rearrangement joins TRBV3-1 to TRBJ2-7; 7 nucleotides agree with TRBD1. This CDR3 comprises 14 residues. Trimming cost V 3 bases and J 5 bases; bases outside gene matches: 7. Germline V CDR1 and CDR2: LGHDT, YNNKEL (reference sequence). CDR3 region: CASSQPGQLHEQYF. CDR3 coding DNA: TGTGCCAGCAGCCAGCCGGGACAGCTACACGAGCAGTACTTC.

This chain uses TRBV25-1 with TRBJ1-2; possibly TRBD1 for D (6 bases). The CDR3 extends over 13 amino acids. The ends were cut back, 6 bases at V and 7 bases at J, with 15 bases in the middle. CDR1 is MGHDK and CDR2 is SYGVNS in the germline V gene. CDR3 residues: CASRRGGASGYTF. In nucleotides, the CDR3 is TGTGCCAGCAGGCGAGGGGGGGCCAGTGGCTACACCTTC.

J is TRBJ2-7 and V is TRBV29-1; D unclear. Germline V CDR1 and CDR2: SQVTM, ANQGSEA. This CDR3 contains 12 residues. V dropped 7 bases and J dropped 2 bases, with 12 bases sitting between them. The CDR3 reads CSAANPAYEQYF. CDR3 nucleotide sequence: TGCAGCGCAGCTAACCCGGCCTACGAGCAGTACTTC.

The chain uses TRBV9 and TRBJ2-4, with TRBD2 as a possible D gene (5 bases). V was trimmed by 2 bases and J by 7 bases, leaving 7 bases between them. The CDR3 is 12 residues long. Germline lookup yields CDR1 SGDLS and CDR2 YYNGEE. CDR3: CASSVTGNIQYF. The CDR3 DNA follows: TGTGCCAGCAGCGTTACGGGGAACATTCAGTACTTC.

The chain joins TRBV20-1 to TRBJ2-7; a possible D gene is TRBD1 (6 bases). Germline values: CDR1 DFQATT, CDR2 SNEGSKA (reference sequence). V was cut by 7 bases and J by 4 bases, with 8 bases left in between. This CDR3 region has 10 residues. The DNA of the CDR3 is TGCAGTGTAGGGGGATACGAGCAGTACGTC. Amino acid sequence: CSVGGYEQYV.

This rearrangement joins TRBV15 to TRBJ1-3; D remains unclear. V was pared by 0 bases and J by 0 bases, with 6 bases between. Per the germline V gene, CDR1 is LNHNV and CDR2 is YYDKDF (reference sequence). The CDR3 spans 15 residues. CDR3 DNA: TGTGCCACCAGCAGAGATGGCCTCTCTGGAAACACCATATATTTT. Amino acid sequence: CATSRDGLSGNTIYF.

The rearrangement uses TRBV9 and TRBJ2-3; no firm D call. The CDR3 runs to 13 residues. CDR1 and CDR2 from the germline V gene are SGDLS and YYNGEE. V lost 5 bases and J lost 5, with 12 bases in between. The CDR3 DNA reads as TGTGCCAGCAGTCTTACCGCAGGAGATACGCAGTATTTT. It codes for CASSLTAGDTQYF.

The table lists this clonotype with a count of one. The CDR3 protein is CASSLAGGMNTEAFF. The CDR3 DNA is TGTGCCAGCAGCTTAGCCGGAGGAATGAACACTGAAGCTTTCTTT. The chain carries TRBV7-2 and TRBJ1-1; D is unresolved. The CDR3 is made up of 15 amino acids. Between the trimmed V and J ends, which lost 0 bases and 0 bases, there was a span of 8 bases. Germline V gives CDR1 SGHTA, CDR2 FQGNSA.

The genes are TRBV7-9 and TRBJ2-1; 8 bases agree with TRBD2. V was clipped by 3 bases and J by 9 bases; unmatched bases: 1. The length of the CDR3 is 12 residues. Per germline, CDR1 SEHNR and CDR2 FQNEAQ (reference sequence). This CDR3 is CASSFTSGEQFF. DNA for the CDR3: TGTGCCAGCAGCTTCACTAGCGGTGAGCAGTTCTTC. Variable domain in full (rest from reference TRBV7-9 and TRBJ2-1): DTGVSQNPRHKITKRGQNVTFRCDPISEHNRLYWYRQTLGQGPEFLTYFQNEAQLEKSRLLSDRFSAERPKGSFSTLEIQRTEQGDSAMYLCASSFTSGEQFFGPGTRLTVL.

This chain connects TRBV29-1 to TRBJ1-5, with D unclear. The germline CDR1 and CDR2 sequences are SQVTM and ANQGSEA. This CDR3 is 13 amino acids long. The V end lost 4 bases, the J end lost 7 bases, and 14 bases lay between the germline ends. The CDR3 DNA sequence: TGCAGCGTTGTCGAGGGAGGTGACCAGCCCCAGCATTTT. It codes for CSVVEGGDQPQHF.

CDR3 sequence reads: CASSGPNTQYF. The CDR3 DNA reads as TGTGCCAGCAGTGGCCCTAATACGCAGTATTTT. The V call is TRBV25-1, the J call TRBJ2-3; D is ambiguous. The CDR3 has 11 amino acids. The germline V gene has CDR1 MGHDK and CDR2 SYGVNS. V was pared by 4 bases and J by 7 bases, with 6 bases between.

The chain recombines TRBV5-1 with TRBJ2-2, with a tentative D call TRBD1 (5 bases). V shed 0 bases and J shed 0 bases, with 6 bases lying between them. The CDR3 spans 15 residues. Germline V gives CDR1 SGHRS, CDR2 YFSETQ. The CDR3 here is CASSLATANTGELFF. In DNA, the CDR3 is TGCGCCAGCAGCTTGGCGACAGCGAACACCGGGGAGCTGTTTTTT.

This rearrangement joins TRBV27 to TRBJ1-4; D unclear. There are 14 residues in the CDR3. Per germline, CDR1 MNHEY and CDR2 SMNVEV (reference sequence). V gave up 6 bases and J gave up 0 bases, with 8 bases separating them. This CDR3 is CASRGIATNEKLFF. In nucleotides, the CDR3 is TGTGCCAGCAGGGGCATTGCAACTAATGAAAAACTGTTTTTT.

The chain carries TRBV12-3 or TRBV12-4 and TRBJ1-5, with TRBD1 matching 8 bases. The CDR3 length is 14 residues. Trimming cost V 5 bases and J 6 bases; bases outside gene matches: 6. As DNA, the CDR3 is TGTGCCAGCAGTCCAACAGGGGGGCTTCAGCCCCAGCATTTT. Amino acid sequence: CASSPTGGLQPQHF.

V gene TRBV5-1 combines with J gene TRBJ1-1; TRBD1 matches at 11 bases. Germline V gene lookup returns CDR1 SGHRS and CDR2 YFSETQ. The CDR3 spans 14 residues. With V trimmed by 1 base and J by 8 bases, 4 bases remained unmatched. The CDR3 protein is CASSLFGQGAEAFF. CDR3 DNA: TGCGCCAGCAGCTTGTTCGGACAGGGGGCAGAAGCTTTCTTT.

The chain carries TRBV12-3 or TRBV12-4 and TRBJ1-2; D not resolved. The V gene lost 10 bases and the J gene lost 2 bases, with 14 bases spanning the gap. The CDR3 has 13 residues. The CDR3 DNA follows: TGTGCCACCCACGGGCCCTTCAACTATGGCTACACCTTC. It codes for CATHGPFNYGYTF.